This T cell receptor (beta chain) was obtained from a study of blood T cell repertoires in COVID-19. Overall study context: PBMCs, B-cell-depleted T cells, or T cells were the source of the cDNA or gDNA that made up the material.

Original methodology: By means of reference gene primer amplification, nucleated cell counts were estimated. Measured with immunoSEQ multiplex PCR; TCRdb has only the in-frame clones, and not every one. From that table come the V and J calls and clone size; the DNA was used to work out D and trimming. The data show 220,000 or so clones, with 80% seen just once and 4.5% to 7% held by the top ten. CDR1 is MNHNS, CDR2 SASEGT, per germline. V dropped 2 bases and J dropped 1 base, with 5 bases sitting between them. The CDR3 totals 14 residues. The receptor comes from a woman aged 70-85 years with acute or convalescent COVID-19. The sequencing input was peripheral blood. V gene TRBV6-1 combines with J gene TRBJ2-2; D unclear. In nucleotides, the CDR3 is TGTGCCAGCAGTGAACGACAGAACACCGGGGAGCTGTTTTTT. This codes for CASSERQNTGELFF.